This T cell receptor (beta chain) was recovered during a study of shared clonotypes between healthy human individuals. Trimming took off 0 bases at V and 2 bases at J, with 8 bases between the two ends. Germline CDR1 is GTSNPN and CDR2 is SVGIG (reference sequence). The CDR3 totals 14 residues. Profiled with immunoSEQ multiplex PCR; TCRdb holds only in-frame clones, not every one. The sample lists about 2,500,000 clones, approximately 94% occurring once. In this sample, this clone turned up once. The TCR was taken from a man aged 18 to 29 in good health. The sequencing input was naive CD4+ T cells sorted from blood. Regarding subset: CD45RA+ positively selected. The rearrangement uses TRBV30 and TRBJ2-1; TRBD2 might be the D (6 bases). Here the CDR3 reads CAWSVGGTYNEQFF. CDR3 DNA: TGTGCCTGGAGTGTAGGAGGGACCTACAATGAGCAGTTCTTC.